Below, 21 T cell receptor beta chains from the same sample are listed, as sequenced in a study of shared clonotypes between healthy human individuals. Naive CD8 cells, CD45RO-negative and positively selected for CCR7, excluded terminally differentiated effector memory CD45RA+ cells. The protocol was immunoSEQ multiplex PCR, while the TCRdb copy is restricted to in-frame clones and leaves out a portion. Among approximately 840,000 clones listed, about 96% were seen once. The sample taken for sequencing was naive CD8+ T cells sorted from blood. All receptors come from a man aged 25 to 45 in good health.

The sample holds a few counts of this clone. The V and J genes are TRBV7-6 and TRBJ2-1, with 14 bases that match TRBD2. This CDR3 is built from 18 residues. Trimming at V came to 5 bases and at J to 5 bases, leaving 11 bases not matched to a gene. Germline loops: CDR1 SGHVS, CDR2 FNYEAQ. In DNA, the CDR3 is TGTGCCAGCAGCCCAAGTGGGACTAGCGGGAGAGCGCACAATGAGCAGTTCTTC. Translation gives CASSPSGTSGRAHNEQFF.

V is TRBV29-1 and J is TRBJ1-2; 9 nucleotides agree with TRBD1. Germline CDR1 reads SQVTM; CDR2 reads ANQGSEA. The CDR3 totals 11 residues. After removal of 6 bases from V and 7 bases from J, the junction contained 3 bases not matched to a gene. The CDR3 protein is CSVLTGGGYTF. As DNA, the CDR3 is TGCAGCGTCCTGACAGGGGGTGGCTACACCTTC. The entire variable domain, with the rest obtained from reference TRBV29-1 and TRBJ1-2, is as follows: SAVISQKPSRDICQRGTSLTIQCQVDSQVTMMFWYRQQPGQSLTLIATANQGSEATYESGFVIDKFPISRPNLTFSTLTVSNMSPEDSSIYLCSVLTGGGYTFGSGTRLTVV.

The rearrangement uses TRBV5-5 and TRBJ2-7; D is perhaps TRBD2 (6 bases). The CDR3 is made up of 18 amino acids. The V gene lost 3 bases and the J gene lost 4 bases, with 26 bases spanning the gap. Germline V gene data show CDR1 as SGHKS and CDR2 as YYEKEE (reference sequence). CDR3 sequence: CASSSGLTRLVGRYEQYF. DNA for the CDR3: TGTGCCAGCAGCTCGGGGCTTACGAGACTAGTTGGTAGGTACGAGCAGTACTTC.

The V and J genes are TRBV5-1 and TRBJ2-1; D is unresolved. The CDR3 sequence is 12 residues long. V lost 0 bases and J lost 9, with 7 bases in between. Germline V gives CDR1 SGHRS, CDR2 YFSETQ. CDR3 in amino acids: CASSLGRREQFF. In DNA, the CDR3 is TGCGCCAGCAGCTTGGGGCGACGTGAGCAGTTCTTC. The full variable domain, completed using reference TRBV5-1 and TRBJ2-1, is KAGVTQTPRYLIKTRGQQVTLSCSPISGHRSVSWYQQTPGQGLQFLFEYFSETQRNKGNFPGRFSGRQFSNSRSEMNVSTLELGDSALYLCASSLGRREQFFGPGTRLTVL.

The gene calls are TRBV29-1 and TRBJ2-6; possible D gene TRBD1, 6 bases. V shed 4 bases and J shed 2 bases, with 18 bases lying between them. From germline, CDR1 is SQVTM and CDR2 ANQGSEA. This CDR3 spans 17 amino acids. CDR3 nucleotides: TGCAGCGTTGGGACAGCAAAAATTGGTGCTGGGGCCAACGTCCTGACTTTC. Translation: CSVGTAKIGAGANVLTF.

Note on this clone: At one end the junction does not follow the germline gene, possibly because of a read error. The chain links TRBV7-7 to TRBJ2-1; 11 positions agree with TRBD2. The length of the CDR3 is 15 residues. Germline CDR1 is SSHAT and CDR2 is FNYEAQ (reference sequence). The CDR3 protein is CASSDPSSGRTEQFF. As DNA, the CDR3 is TGTGCTAGCAGCGATCCGTCTAGCGGGAGGACTGAGCAGTTCTTC.

This sequence joins TRBV30 and TRBJ2-7, with unresolved D. CDR1 and CDR2 from the germline V gene are GTSNPN and SVGIG (reference sequence). There are 12 residues in the CDR3. Trimming removed 2 bases from V and 1 base from J, with 6 bases in between. The CDR3 reads CAWSSRSYEQYF. The CDR3 DNA sequence: TGTGCCTGGAGTAGTAGATCCTACGAGCAGTACTTC.

V gene TRBV27 combines with J gene TRBJ2-3, with 7 bases fitting TRBD1. J gave up 6 bases and V 2 bases, and 5 bases lay outside the gene matches. Germline loops: CDR1 MNHEY, CDR2 SMNVEV (reference sequence). CDR3 length equals 14 residues. CDR3 coding DNA: TGTGCCAGCAGTTTAAAAGGGGGCTACGATACGCAGTATTTT. This encodes CASSLKGGYDTQYF.

This chain joins TRBV7-6 and TRBJ2-7; D remains ambiguous. The CDR3 has 13 residues. Trimming shortened V by 3 bases and J by 6 bases, and 12 bases separated the two germline ends. Germline-derived CDR1 and CDR2 are SGHVS and FNYEAQ. The DNA for the CDR3 is TGTGCCAGCAGCTTGAAGGCCTTTGGCGAGCAGTACTTC. This translates into CASSLKAFGEQYF.

The chain employs TRBV30 and TRBJ2-7; no reliable D call. The CDR3 sequence is 13 residues long. Germline V gene data show CDR1 as GTSNPN and CDR2 as SVGIG (reference sequence). Trimming pared 0 bases from V and 5 bases from J, leaving 11 bases between. The CDR3 here is CAWSVGPSNEQYF. CDR3 sequence (DNA): TGTGCCTGGAGTGTTGGGCCGTCCAACGAGCAGTACTTC.

CDR3: CAFSKEGGAGETQYF. The CDR3 DNA follows: TGTGCTTTTTCAAAGGAGGGAGGTGCGGGGGAGACCCAGTACTTC. The J gene is TRBJ2-5, the V gene TRBV5-5; D perhaps matches TRBD2 (6 bases). Per the germline V gene, CDR1 is SGHKS and CDR2 is YYEKEE (reference sequence). There are 15 residues in the CDR3.

The chain links TRBV27 to TRBJ2-2; D is uncertain. Germline assignment: CDR1 MNHEY and CDR2 SMNVEV (reference sequence). Trimming pared 2 bases from V and 6 bases from J, leaving 7 bases between. The CDR3 is 13 residues long. CDR3 in DNA: TGTGCCAGCAGTTTAGAGTGGGCCGGGGAGCTGTTTTTT. It translates to CASSLEWAGELFF.

The sample holds one count of this clone. This rearrangement joins TRBV19 to TRBJ2-7; the D gene could be TRBD1 or TRBD2 (5 bases each). Trimming left V 5 bases short and J 10 bases short, with 18 bases between. Germline values: CDR1 LNHDA, CDR2 SQIVND (reference sequence). The CDR3 is 13 residues long. The CDR3 DNA is TGTGCCAGTAGTTCCGGGACCCCGTCCGACCAGTACTTC. Translation: CASSSGTPSDQYF.

The V call is TRBV4-1, the J call TRBJ2-6; D unresolved. CDR3 size: 17 residues. Trimming removed 1 base at V and 0 bases at J, with 10 bases between. CDR1 is MGHRA, CDR2 YSYEKL, per germline. This CDR3 is CASSQVPGVSGANVLTF. The CDR3 nucleotides are TGCGCCAGCAGCCAAGTTCCAGGTGTCTCTGGGGCCAACGTCCTGACTTTC.

The rearrangement links TRBV29-1 to TRBJ2-3, with TRBD2 matching 11 bases. V gave up 6 bases and J gave up 5 bases; unmatched junction bases: 7. The germline V gene encodes CDR1 SQVTM and CDR2 ANQGSEA. CDR3 length: 14 amino acids. CDR3 loop: CSVTGLAGGDTQYF. As DNA, the CDR3 is TGCAGCGTCACGGGGCTAGCGGGAGGAGATACGCAGTATTTT.

The chain has TRBV28 and TRBJ1-5, with D unclear. Per germline, CDR1 MDHEN and CDR2 SYDVKM. V lost 9 bases, J lost 2 bases, and 17 bases lay in between. The CDR3 runs 15 residues. The CDR3 DNA reads as TGTGCCAGTTCTCCCGCGGAAGGACGCAATCAGCCCCAGCATTTT. It encodes CASSPAEGRNQPQHF.

This chain uses TRBV9 with TRBJ1-4, with 9 bases lining up with TRBD1. From germline, CDR1 is SGDLS and CDR2 YYNGEE. Trimming cost V 3 bases and J 7 bases; bases outside gene matches: 7. This CDR3 is 15 amino acids long. In DNA form, the CDR3 reads TGTGCCAGCAGCGCGGGACAGGGCGGGGGTGAAAAACTGTTTTTT. Translating it yields CASSAGQGGGEKLFF.

Worth noting for this clone: This CDR3 is also generated by other DNA sequences in the sample. The CDR3 nucleotides are TGTGCCAGCAGTTACCTGGGAGATACGCAGTATTTT. Its protein is CASSYLGDTQYF. The chain combines TRBV6-5 with TRBJ2-3; no clear D. The germline V and J ends were trimmed by 2 bases and 5 bases, with 5 bases remaining between them. The CDR3 runs 12 residues. Germline V gene sequence: CDR1 MNHEY, CDR2 SVGAGI.

The count of this clone is one. This chain connects TRBV5-1 to TRBJ1-2, with 11 positions matching TRBD1. The germline V gene has CDR1 SGHRS and CDR2 YFSETQ. CDR3 length equals 16 residues. The ends lost 1 base at V and 7 bases at J; junction bases unmatched: 9. Here the CDR3 DNA reads TGCGCCAGCAGCTTGATATCAGGACAGGGGGCGAGTGGCTACACCTTC. It is translated as CASSLISGQGASGYTF.

Points on this clone: Other DNA sequences in the same sample also yield this CDR3. The chain uses TRBV6-5 and TRBJ2-2, with D uncertain. CDR1 is MNHEY and CDR2 is SVGAGI in the germline V gene. CDR3 length equals 11 residues. Deletions cut 5 bases from V and 5 bases from J, with 3 bases between. In DNA, the CDR3 is TGTGCCAGCAGTGGAACCGGGGAGCTGTTTTTT. This gives the protein CASSGTGELFF.

The V gene is TRBV5-4, the J gene TRBJ2-1; no firm D call. CDR3 length: 16 amino acids. Germline assignment: CDR1 SGHNT and CDR2 YYREEE (reference sequence). V was cut by 5 bases and J by 1 base, with 16 bases left in between. CDR3 residues: CASRMGQPLSYNEQFF. Here the CDR3 DNA reads TGTGCCAGCAGGATGGGCCAGCCCCTTTCCTACAATGAGCAGTTCTTC.